This T cell receptor beta chain was documented in a study of shared clonotypes between healthy human individuals. Whole-study results and caveats: Larger estimated richness was generally seen in naive subsets than in memory subsets.

For this clone: Antigen: not known.

The germline V gene encodes CDR1 MNHNY and CDR2 SVGAGI (reference sequence). V was cut by 3 bases and J by 5 bases, with 10 bases left in between. This CDR3 is 14 amino acids long. Caucasian adults living in Nashville, Tennessee, provided all samples. Genomic DNA belonging to each subset was distributed in equal measure over several immunoSEQ plates. Sorted-subset replicate PCRs used around 200 ng of genomic DNA. This amount corresponded to about 30,000 T cell genomes. Sequencing used immunoSEQ multiplex PCR; TCRdb keeps in-frame clones, though not all of them. Of over 1.5 million clones listed, under 99% are singletons.

Sequences were obtained from naive CD4+ T cells sorted from blood. Subset meaning: CD45RA+ positively selected. The rearrangement joins TRBV6-6 to TRBJ2-2; D not certain. This receptor was identified in a man aged 25 to 45 in good health. The CDR3 DNA is TGTGCCAGCAGTTATCAAAGTCGGACCGGGGAGCTGTTTTTT. Its translation is CASSYQSRTGELFF.